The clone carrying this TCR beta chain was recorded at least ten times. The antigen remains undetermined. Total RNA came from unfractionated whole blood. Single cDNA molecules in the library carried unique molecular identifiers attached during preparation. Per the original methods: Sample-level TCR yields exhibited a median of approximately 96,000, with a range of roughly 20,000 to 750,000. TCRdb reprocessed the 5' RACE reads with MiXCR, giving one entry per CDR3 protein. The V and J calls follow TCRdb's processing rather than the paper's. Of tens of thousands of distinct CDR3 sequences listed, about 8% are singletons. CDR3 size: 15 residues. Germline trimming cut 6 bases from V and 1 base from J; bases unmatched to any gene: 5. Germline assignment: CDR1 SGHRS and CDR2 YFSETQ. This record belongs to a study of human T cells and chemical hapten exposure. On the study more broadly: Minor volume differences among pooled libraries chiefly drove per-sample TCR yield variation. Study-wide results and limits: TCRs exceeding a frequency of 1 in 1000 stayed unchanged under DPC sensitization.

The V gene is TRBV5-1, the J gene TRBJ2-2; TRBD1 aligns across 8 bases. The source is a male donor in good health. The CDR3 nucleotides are TGCGCCAGCATGCCCGGGACAGGGAACACCGGGGAGCTGTTTTTT. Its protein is CASMPGTGNTGELFF.